Listed here are 6 T cell receptor beta chains from one sample, sequenced in a study of T cell clones after liver transplantation. The protocol was immunoSEQ multiplex PCR, while the TCRdb copy is restricted to in-frame clones and leaves out a portion. This sample has 95,000 to 110,000 clones, with approximately 79% found just once. This specimen was CD4+ T cells from blood, taken approximately 43 months after liver transplant. These receptor sequences come from a human patient who received a liver transplant. Some T cells may have come from the graft donor.

The V gene is TRBV5-6, the J gene TRBJ2-3, with 9 bases lining up with TRBD1. V dropped 4 bases and J dropped 2; count of bases not matched to a gene: 2. Germline CDR1 reads SGHDT; CDR2 reads YYEEEE. This CDR3 is built from 14 residues. CDR3 region: CASSNRGPTDTQYF. The CDR3, as DNA: TGTGCCAGCAGCAACAGGGGGCCCACAGATACGCAGTATTTT.

The CDR3 nucleotides are TGTGCCAGCAGCCAGGACAGGGTTAACTATGGCTACACCTTC. Translated, it gives CASSQDRVNYGYTF. V is TRBV27 and J is TRBJ1-2; 8 bases map to TRBD1. The CDR3 covers 14 residues. V gave up 6 bases and J gave up 1 base; unmatched junction bases: 4. The germline gives CDR1 MNHEY, CDR2 SMNVEV (reference sequence).

A few counts support this clone. This chain joins TRBV2 and TRBJ1-3; D is possibly TRBD1 (5 bases). The germline V gene encodes CDR1 SNHLY and CDR2 FYNNEI. The CDR3 runs 15 residues. The germline V and J ends were trimmed by 5 bases and 2 bases, with 13 bases remaining between them. This CDR3 is CASSSGGITGNTIYF. The DNA of the CDR3 is TGTGCCAGCAGTTCTGGGGGGATTACTGGAAACACCATATATTTT.

The chain joins TRBV7-3 to TRBJ2-7; 10 nucleotides agree with TRBD2. J gave up 6 bases and V 2 bases, and 7 bases lay outside the gene matches. The germline gives CDR1 SGHTA, CDR2 FQGTGA. The CDR3 has 15 residues. The CDR3 bases are TGTGCCAGCAGCTTATCACCTAGCGGGAGAAGCGAGCAGTACTTC. It yields the protein CASSLSPSGRSEQYF. Based on the CDR3 plus reference TRBV7-3 and TRBJ2-7, the full variable domain is GAGVSQTPSNKVTEKGKYVELRCDPISGHTALYWYRQSLGQGPEFLIYFQGTGAADDSGLPNDRFFAVRPEGSVSTLKIQRTERGDSAVYLCASSLSPSGRSEQYFGPGTRLTVT.

The chain carries TRBV27 and TRBJ1-5; D ambiguous. This CDR3 has 15 amino acids. Germline V gene lookup returns CDR1 MNHEY and CDR2 SMNVEV (reference sequence). The V and J ends lost 0 bases and 3 bases respectively, with 9 bases between them. In DNA, the CDR3 is TGTGCCAGCAGTTTATCTTCAGGCCCCAATCAGCCCCAGCATTTT. It codes for CASSLSSGPNQPQHF.

The CDR3 region is CASSFRPGEGELFF. The CDR3 nucleotides read TGCGCCAGCAGCTTCCGGCCAGGGGAGGGGGAGCTGTTTTTT. The chain has TRBV5-1 and TRBJ2-2; D perhaps matches TRBD1 (6 bases). This CDR3 is built from 14 residues. Trimming cost V 2 bases and J 8 bases, with 13 bases left between them. Germline CDR1 reads SGHRS; CDR2 reads YFSETQ.